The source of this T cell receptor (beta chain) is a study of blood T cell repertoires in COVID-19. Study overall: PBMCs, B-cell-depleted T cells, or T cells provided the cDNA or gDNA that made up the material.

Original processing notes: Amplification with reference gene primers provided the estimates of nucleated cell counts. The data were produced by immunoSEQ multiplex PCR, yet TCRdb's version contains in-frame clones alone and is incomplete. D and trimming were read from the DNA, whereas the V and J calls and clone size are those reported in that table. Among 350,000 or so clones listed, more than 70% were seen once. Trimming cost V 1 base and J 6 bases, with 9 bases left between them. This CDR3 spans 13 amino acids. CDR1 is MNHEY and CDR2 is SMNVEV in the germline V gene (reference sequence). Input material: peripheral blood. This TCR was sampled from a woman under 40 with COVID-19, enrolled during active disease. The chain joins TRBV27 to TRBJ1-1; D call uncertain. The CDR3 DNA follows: TGTGCCAGCAGTTTATTAGGCAGGCCTGAAGCTTTCTTT. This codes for CASSLLGRPEAFF.